These 32 T cell receptor beta chains were all obtained from the same sample, sequenced in a study of shared clonotypes between healthy human individuals. The protocol was immunoSEQ multiplex PCR, while the TCRdb copy is restricted to in-frame clones and leaves out a portion. The sample lists millions of clones; around 94% were seen once. The specimen sequenced was naive CD4+ T cells sorted from blood. Subset given: CD45RA+ positively selected. The receptors originated from a man aged 18-30 years in good health.

The J gene is TRBJ2-3, the V gene TRBV10-1; TRBD2 aligns across 14 bases. Germline V gene lookup returns CDR1 WNHNN and CDR2 SYGVQD (reference sequence). The CDR3 extends over 17 amino acids. V gave up 6 bases and J gave up 5 bases; unmatched junction bases: 10. The CDR3 DNA follows: TGCGCCAGCAGCCAAGGACTAGCGGGAGGCCGTGGAGATACGCAGTATTTT. This gives the protein CASSQGLAGGRGDTQYF.

The gene calls are TRBV6-5 and TRBJ1-5; no reliable D call. The V gene lost 6 bases and the J gene lost 7 bases, with 13 bases spanning the gap. In germline, CDR1 is MNHEY, CDR2 SVGAGI. CDR3 length equals 13 residues. DNA for the CDR3: TGTGCCAGCAGCTCCCTTTTGGGACAGCCCCAGCATTTT. The encoded protein is CASSSLLGQPQHF.

The chain is built from TRBV9 and TRBJ2-5; perhaps TRBD1 as D (6 bases). The CDR3 contains 14 residues. Germline CDR1 reads SGDLS; CDR2 reads YYNGEE. V was pared by 4 bases and J by 4 bases, with 14 bases between. The CDR3 loop is CASSIQGEGETQYF. CDR3 in DNA: TGTGCCAGCAGCATACAGGGAGAGGGAGAGACCCAGTACTTC.

The gene calls are TRBV25-1 and TRBJ2-3, with D perhaps TRBD2 (7 bases). Germline CDR1 MGHDK, CDR2 SYGVNS. The CDR3 has 15 amino acids. Trimming removed 10 bases from V and 6 bases from J, with 23 bases in between. DNA for the CDR3: TGTGCCACCCAGGATGCGGGGGCCCCTCGGGATACGCAGTATTTT. It is translated as CATQDAGAPRDTQYF.

CDR3 amino acids: CAWKEDRYNSPLHF. The CDR3, as DNA: TGTGCCTGGAAAGAAGATCGCTATAATTCACCCCTCCACTTT. The V call is TRBV30, the J call TRBJ1-6; D is undetermined. Germline CDR1 and CDR2: GTSNPN and SVGIG (reference sequence). The CDR3 is 14 amino acids. V lost 4 bases to trimming and J lost 3 bases, with 10 bases between them.

This clone was seen a single time. J is TRBJ2-5 and V is TRBV5-1; no reliable D call. The V gene's germline CDR1 is SGHRS and CDR2 YFSETQ. The V end lost 6 bases, the J end lost 2 bases, and 11 bases lay between the germline ends. This CDR3 spans 13 amino acids. CDR3 sequence: CASTAVPQETQYF. In DNA form, the CDR3 reads TGCGCCAGCACCGCCGTCCCTCAAGAGACCCAGTACTTC. Supplemented by reference TRBV5-1 and TRBJ2-5, the full variable domain reads KAGVTQTPRYLIKTRGQQVTLSCSPISGHRSVSWYQQTPGQGLQFLFEYFSETQRNKGNFPGRFSGRQFSNSRSEMNVSTLELGDSALYLCASTAVPQETQYFGPGTRLLVL.

The gene calls are TRBV18 and TRBJ2-3, with D unclear. Trimming removed 5 bases from V and 0 bases from J, with 6 bases in between. Per the germline V gene, CDR1 is KGHSH and CDR2 is LQKENI. The length of the CDR3 is 13 residues. The CDR3: CASSKDSTDTQYF. The CDR3 coding sequence is TGTGCCAGCTCAAAGGACAGCACAGATACGCAGTATTTT. The full variable domain, with the rest looked up from reference TRBV18 and TRBJ2-3, is NAGVMQNPRHLVRRRGQEARLRCSPMKGHSHVYWYRQLPEEGLKFMVYLQKENIIDESGMPKERFSAEFPKEGPSILRIQQVVRGDSAAYFCASSKDSTDTQYFGPGTRLTVL.

The CDR3 DNA sequence: TGTGCCAGCAGCTTTTTAGGGACAGGGAGTGGCAATGAGCAGTTCTTC. This sequence encodes CASSFLGTGSGNEQFF. V gene TRBV7-9 combines with J gene TRBJ2-1, with 9 bases that match TRBD1. Germline values: CDR1 SEHNR, CDR2 FQNEAQ (reference sequence). V lost 3 bases, J lost 6 bases, and 9 bases stayed unmatched. This CDR3 has 16 residues.

The chain employs TRBV9 and TRBJ2-2; D perhaps matches TRBD1 (6 bases). The CDR3 runs 18 residues. Germline CDR1 SGDLS, CDR2 YYNGEE. V was pared by 0 bases and J by 1 base, with 16 bases between. The CDR3 is CASSVAFSGTLNTGELFF. The CDR3 nucleotides read TGTGCCAGCAGCGTAGCTTTTTCCGGGACACTGAACACCGGGGAGCTGTTTTTT.

The chain has TRBV5-1 and TRBJ2-3, with D possibly TRBD2 on 6 matching bases. CDR1 is SGHRS, CDR2 YFSETQ, per germline. V lost 0 bases and J 4 bases, leaving 15 bases between the germline ends. This CDR3 spans 16 amino acids. The CDR3 DNA reads TGCGCCAGCAGCTTGGAAAGAGGGAGGAGCGCAGATACGCAGTATTTT. Translated: CASSLERGRSADTQYF.

V is TRBV18 and J is TRBJ2-5; 9 bases are a match to TRBD1. The CDR3 covers 15 residues. Trimming at V came to 5 bases and at J to 2 bases, leaving 6 bases not matched to a gene. The germline V gene has CDR1 KGHSH and CDR2 LQKENI. In nucleotides, the CDR3 is TGTGCCAGCTCAAAGGGACAGGGTAATCAAGAGACCCAGTACTTC. Amino acid sequence: CASSKGQGNQETQYF.

The chain carries TRBV28 and TRBJ1-2; D is possibly TRBD1 (6 bases). The germline CDR1 and CDR2 sequences are MDHEN and SYDVKM. V lost 5 bases to trimming and J lost 4 bases, with 14 bases between them. The CDR3 contains 14 residues. CDR3 DNA sequence: TGTGCCAGCAGTCCCGGACAGACAATCTATGGCTACACCTTC. The encoded protein is CASSPGQTIYGYTF.

This rearrangement joins TRBV9 to TRBJ2-7, with 7 bases that match TRBD2. V trimming: 2 bases; J trimming: 6 bases; junction bases outside the gene matches: 8. The germline CDR1 and CDR2 sequences are SGDLS and YYNGEE. This CDR3 contains 14 residues. The DNA of the CDR3 is TGTGCCAGCAGCGTGAACCAGCGGGGTTCCGAGCAGTACTTC. Its translation: CASSVNQRGSEQYF.

In this sample, this clone turned up a few times. Here the CDR3 DNA reads TGTGCCAGCAGCCCTCGACAGAACTCAAATGAAAAACTGTTTTTT. Encoded protein: CASSPRQNSNEKLFF. The gene calls are TRBV7-6 and TRBJ1-4; D might be TRBD1 (5 bases). The germline gives CDR1 SGHVS, CDR2 FNYEAQ. V was pared by 5 bases and J by 5 bases, with 15 bases between. There are 15 residues in the CDR3.

This sequence joins TRBV19 and TRBJ1-3, with 9 bases lining up with TRBD1. Germline CDR1 and CDR2: LNHDA and SQIVND (reference sequence). The CDR3 sequence is 15 residues long. With V trimmed by 6 bases and J by 0 bases, 3 bases remained unmatched. Written as DNA, the CDR3 is TGTGCCAGTAGACAGGGGGCGAGCTCTGGAAACACCATATATTTT. Amino acids: CASRQGASSGNTIYF.

This sequence joins TRBV5-6 and TRBJ2-5; D may be TRBD2 (6 bases). This CDR3 is 16 amino acids long. Germline values: CDR1 SGHDT, CDR2 YYEEEE. V lost 1 base, J lost 1 base, and 14 bases lay in between. Here the CDR3 reads CASSLPWAGIQETQYF. For the CDR3, the DNA is TGTGCCAGCAGCTTGCCCTGGGCGGGGATCCAAGAGACCCAGTACTTC.

The rearrangement links TRBV6-1 to TRBJ2-5, with a tentative D call TRBD2 (6 bases). The DNA end favors TRBJ2-7, so the J call may be wrong. The CDR3 consists of 16 residues. The germline V gene has CDR1 MNHNS and CDR2 SASEGT. In DNA form, the CDR3 reads TGTGCCAGCAGTGAAGCCAGGGCGGGACTTTCCTACGAGCAGTACTTC. Its protein is CASSEARAGLSYEQYF.

The rearrangement uses TRBV19 and TRBJ1-5; tentative D call: TRBD1 (6 bases). The CDR3 extends over 16 amino acids. Germline values: CDR1 LNHDA, CDR2 SQIVND (reference sequence). V was trimmed by 2 bases and J by 4 bases, leaving 15 bases between them. The CDR3 nucleotides read TGTGCCAGTAGTATACTATCGGGGGCTCGGAATCAGCCCCAGCATTTT. Its protein product is CASSILSGARNQPQHF.

This rearrangement joins TRBV5-1 to TRBJ1-6; unclear D gene. The germline V and J ends were trimmed by 4 bases and 7 bases, with 9 bases remaining between them. This CDR3 contains 13 residues. Looked up from germline, CDR1 is SGHRS and CDR2 is YFSETQ. This CDR3 is CASSDLENSPLHF. CDR3 in DNA: TGCGCCAGCAGCGACCTTGAGAATTCACCCCTCCACTTT.

Only a few counts were recorded for this clone. The chain carries TRBV10-1 and TRBJ2-6; D is undetermined. The CDR3 extends over 15 amino acids. V was clipped by 3 bases and J by 0 bases, with 6 bases between them. CDR1 is WNHNN and CDR2 is SYGVQD in the germline V gene (reference sequence). This chain's CDR3 is CASSDGVSGANVLTF. The DNA of the CDR3 is TGCGCCAGCAGTGATGGGGTCTCTGGGGCCAACGTCCTGACTTTC.

As to this clone: This specimen includes other DNA sequences encoding the same CDR3. The V call is TRBV2, the J call TRBJ2-7; D is undetermined. CDR3 length equals 12 residues. Trimming took off 2 bases at V and 4 bases at J, with 6 bases between the two ends. Per germline, CDR1 SNHLY and CDR2 FYNNEI. The CDR3 bases are TGTGCCAGCAGTGAAACAGTGTACGAGCAGTACTTC. It is translated as CASSETVYEQYF.

The chain has TRBV29-1 and TRBJ2-5; tentative D call: TRBD2 (7 bases). This CDR3 is built from 13 residues. Germline V gene lookup returns CDR1 SQVTM and CDR2 ANQGSEA. V lost 2 bases to trimming and J lost 5 bases, with 12 bases between them. As DNA, the CDR3 is TGCAGCGTTGAACGAGGGAGGGGGGAGACCCAGTACTTC. The encoded protein is CSVERGRGETQYF. Based on the CDR3 plus reference TRBV29-1 and TRBJ2-5, the full variable domain is SAVISQKPSRDICQRGTSLTIQCQVDSQVTMMFWYRQQPGQSLTLIATANQGSEATYESGFVIDKFPISRPNLTFSTLTVSNMSPEDSSIYLCSVERGRGETQYFGPGTRLLVL.

The chain couples TRBV2 to TRBJ1-1; D is unclear. Trimming cost V 0 bases and J 1 base, with 9 bases left between them. This CDR3 has 15 amino acids. Germline V gene lookup returns CDR1 SNHLY and CDR2 FYNNEI. DNA of the CDR3: TGTGCCAGCAGTGAAGCAGGGCCGGGGAACACTGAAGCTTTCTTT. Amino acid sequence: CASSEAGPGNTEAFF.

This sequence joins TRBV4-1 and TRBJ2-1; 7 nucleotides agree with TRBD2. CDR1 MGHRA and CDR2 YSYEKL come from the germline V gene. V was clipped by 3 bases and J by 8 bases; unmatched bases: 10. The CDR3 is 15 amino acids. CDR3 residues: CASSQAGLVLDEQFF. The CDR3 DNA is TGCGCCAGCAGCCAGGCCGGACTAGTATTGGATGAGCAGTTCTTC.

J is TRBJ2-7 and V is TRBV5-1, with a weak D call TRBD1 (6 bases). The CDR3 is 14 residues long. Germline CDR1 is SGHRS and CDR2 is YFSETQ. V gave up 4 bases and J gave up 0 bases, with 11 bases separating them. The chain's CDR3 is CASSAGDNSYEQYF. The CDR3 DNA follows: TGCGCCAGCAGCGCAGGGGACAACTCCTACGAGCAGTACTTC.

Turning to this clone: The sample contains more than one DNA sequence encoding this CDR3. The gene calls are TRBV11-2 and TRBJ2-1, with 9 bases fitting TRBD1. The CDR3 is made up of 14 amino acids. The V segment lost 5 bases and the J segment 1 base; nucleotides outside the gene matches: 0. The V gene's germline CDR1 is SGHAT and CDR2 FQNNGV. CDR3 in amino acids: CASSGTGSYNEQFF. The CDR3 bases are TGTGCCAGCAGCGGGACAGGGTCCTACAATGAGCAGTTCTTC. Variable domain in full (rest from reference TRBV11-2 and TRBJ2-1): EAGVAQSPRYKIIEKRQSVAFWCNPISGHATLYWYQQILGQGPKLLIQFQNNGVVDDSQLPKDRFSAERLKGVDSTLKIQPAKLEDSAVYLCASSGTGSYNEQFFGPGTRLTVL.

V usage is TRBV18 and J usage is TRBJ2-7; a possible D gene is TRBD2 (7 bases). This CDR3 spans 16 amino acids. Germline lookup yields CDR1 KGHSH and CDR2 LQKENI. V was clipped by 2 bases and J by 2 bases, with 16 bases between them. In DNA, the CDR3 is TGTGCCAGCTCACCATTCCGGGGGGCGGGCGCCTACGAGCAGTACTTC. Protein product: CASSPFRGAGAYEQYF.

The chain uses TRBV2 and TRBJ1-2; tentatively, D is TRBD1 (5 bases). Trimming stripped 2 bases from V and 7 bases from J, with 8 bases between. Germline V gene sequence: CDR1 SNHLY, CDR2 FYNNEI. This CDR3 spans 12 amino acids. The CDR3 nucleotides are TGTGCCAGCAGTGAATGGCAGGGTGGCTACACCTTC. Translated: CASSEWQGGYTF.

The gene calls are TRBV10-3 and TRBJ1-2; 9 bases map to TRBD1. The CDR3 covers 16 residues. The J segment lost 4 bases and the V segment lost 3 bases, leaving 9 bases of the junction unmatched. Germline values: CDR1 ENHRY, CDR2 SYGVKD. CDR3: CAISDGQGISGYGYTF. Written as DNA, the CDR3 is TGTGCCATCAGTGACGGACAGGGGATTTCTGGCTATGGCTACACCTTC.

The gene calls are TRBV9 and TRBJ2-1; no clear D. CDR1 SGDLS and CDR2 YYNGEE come from the germline V gene. The V end lost 4 bases, the J end lost 9 bases, and 17 bases lay between the germline ends. The CDR3 spans 14 residues. CDR3 amino acids: CASSLEVARGEQFF. The CDR3 coding sequence is TGTGCCAGCAGCCTCGAGGTCGCTAGAGGTGAGCAGTTCTTC.

V gene TRBV10-2 combines with J gene TRBJ2-5; TRBD2 matches at 14 bases. J lost 5 bases, V lost 6 bases, and 5 bases had no gene match. The V gene's germline CDR1 is WSHSY and CDR2 SAAADI. The CDR3 sequence is 15 residues long. The CDR3: CASRGTSGGPETQYF. CDR3 DNA: TGCGCCAGCAGGGGGACTAGCGGGGGCCCGGAGACCCAGTACTTC.

This clone was observed a handful of times. A read error may produce the germline difference seen at one junction end. The V call is TRBV7-7, the J call TRBJ2-5; 9 positions agree with TRBD1. This CDR3 contains 14 residues. CDR1 and CDR2 from the germline V gene are SSHAT and FNYEAQ (reference sequence). The CDR3 sequence: CASSIDRGGETQYF. CDR3 nucleotide sequence: TGTGCTAGCAGCATCGACAGGGGGGGAGAGACCCAGTACTTC.